The 24 T cell receptor beta chains given below trace back to one sample, sequenced in a study of molecular identifiers for immune sequencing clone quantification. TCRdb reprocessed the PCR reads with MiXCR, giving one entry per CDR3 protein. The repertoire holds 55,000 to 75,000 distinct CDR3 sequences, with around 18% as singletons. Sequenced input: naive CD8+ T cells from blood, with Jurkat cell RNA spiked in. Indicated subset: FACS-sorted CD8+CD4-CCR7+CD45RA+ naive T cells. The receptor source for this set is a human donor in good health. Some libraries in this study had Jurkat cell RNA spiked in.

This clonotype has ten or more counts. The CDR3: CASSLRSPRTEAFF. DNA of the CDR3: TGTGCCAGCAGTTTACGAAGCCCCCGCACTGAAGCTTTCTTT. This chain connects TRBV28 to TRBJ1-1, with D uncertain. The CDR3 loop spans 14 amino acids. The V end lost 2 bases, the J end lost 4 bases, and 11 bases lay between the germline ends. CDR1 and CDR2 from the germline V gene are MDHEN and SYDVKM.

The chain joins TRBV7-3 to TRBJ2-1; D gene ambiguous. Germline V gene data show CDR1 as SGHTA and CDR2 as FQGTGA. V dropped 3 bases and J dropped 8 bases, with 17 bases sitting between them. This CDR3 comprises 15 residues. The CDR3 DNA reads as TGTGCCAGCAGCTTTGGGTTGGGTATCGGCGATGAGCAGTTCTTC. It yields the protein CASSFGLGIGDEQFF.

This clonotype was counted many times. This CDR3 fails to terminate in the conserved phenylalanine or tryptophan, so it likely reflects a read error. This rearrangement joins TRBV7-6 to TRBJ2-7; tentative D call: TRBD1 (6 bases). The V and J ends lost 4 bases and 5 bases respectively, with 6 bases between them. Looked up from germline, CDR1 is SGHVS and CDR2 is FNYEAQ. CDR3 length: 11 residues. The CDR3 DNA is TGTGCCAGCAGCTCAGGGGACGAGCAGTACCTC. Translated: CASSSGDEQYL.

On this clonotype: Its ends do not fully match the called genes, so a read error is possible. The gene calls are TRBV6-2 or TRBV6-3 and TRBJ2-3; D is uncertain. This CDR3 spans 17 amino acids. Germline CDR1 and CDR2: MNHEY and SVGEGT. CDR3 nucleotides: TGTGCCAGCGGTTACTCTAGTGGGCAGACCAACACAGATACGCGGTATTTT. It encodes CASGYSSGQTNTDTRYF.

This clonotype was observed many times. The chain uses TRBV7-3 and TRBJ2-1; TRBD2 is a possible D gene (7 bases). This CDR3 has 16 amino acids. Trimming removed 2 bases at V and 4 bases at J, with 15 bases between. CDR1 is SGHTA, CDR2 FQGTGA, per germline. The chain's CDR3 is CASSLGGGPGYNEQFF. The CDR3 DNA reads TGTGCCAGCAGCTTAGGGGGGGGGCCGGGTTACAATGAGCAGTTCTTC.

This clonotype showed up many times. The chain carries TRBV2 and TRBJ2-3; D remains ambiguous. Germline V CDR1 and CDR2: SNHLY, FYNNEI. The CDR3 covers 14 residues. Trimming shortened V by 3 bases and J by 4 bases, and 11 bases separated the two germline ends. CDR3 coding DNA: TGTGCCAGCAGTGATCCCTCGGCCCCAGATACGCAGTATTTT. This translates into CASSDPSAPDTQYF.

Worth noting for this clonotype: This clone may be a read error of a much larger clone one base away. The chain uses TRBV28 and TRBJ2-7; 11 bases fit TRBD2. Germline-derived CDR1 and CDR2 are MDHEN and SYDVKM. V gave up 6 bases and J gave up 5 bases; unmatched junction bases: 9. The CDR3 length is 15 residues. The CDR3 DNA sequence: TGTGCCAGCAGAATAGGGACTAGCGGATCCAACGAGCAGTACTTC. Protein sequence: CASRIGTSGSNEQYF.

This clonotype was recorded at least ten times. The chain combines TRBV6-5 with TRBJ2-2; D is unresolved. From germline, CDR1 is MNHEY and CDR2 SVGAGI. V shed 0 bases and J shed 2 bases, with 16 bases lying between them. CDR3 size: 18 residues. Here the CDR3 DNA reads TGTGCCAGCAGTTACTCGTCTGTAGGAGAAGAAAACACCGGGGAGCTGTTTTTT. It encodes CASSYSSVGEENTGELFF.

Comments on this clonotype: Its ends do not fully match the called genes, so a read error is possible. J is TRBJ2-7 and V is TRBV11-2; D possibly corresponds to TRBD2 (5 bases). The length of the CDR3 is 14 residues. Germline V gene sequence: CDR1 SGHAT, CDR2 FQNNGV. Written as DNA, the CDR3 is TGCGTCAGCAGCCAGGTCCCGTCCTCGGGAGAGCAGTACTTC. Translation: CVSSQVPSSGEQYF.

This clonotype is termed medium-sized. The chain couples TRBV6-6 to TRBJ1-1; tentative D call: TRBD1 (5 bases). From germline, CDR1 is MNHNY and CDR2 SVGAGI (reference sequence). The CDR3 is 13 residues long. Trimming removed 2 bases at V and 10 bases at J, with 14 bases between. The CDR3 sequence: CASSYNSGAAAFF. The CDR3 DNA reads as TGTGCCAGCAGTTACAATTCTGGGGCGGCAGCTTTCTTT.

This clonotype showed up many times. The chain employs TRBV4-3 and TRBJ2-1; 12 positions agree with TRBD2. Germline CDR1 reads LGHNA; CDR2 reads YSLEER. The CDR3 spans 19 residues. V lost 1 base to trimming and J lost 8 bases; unmatched junction nucleotides: 15. This CDR3 reads CASSQVPTSGSPGIDEQFF. The CDR3 DNA reads as TGCGCCAGCAGCCAAGTTCCGACTAGCGGGAGTCCGGGCATCGATGAGCAGTTCTTC.

The chain links TRBV6-1 to TRBJ2-7; D remains ambiguous. This CDR3 spans 10 amino acids. With 4 bases removed from V and 4 bases from J, the gap between germline ends came to 2 bases. Germline V gene data show CDR1 as MNHNS and CDR2 as SASEGT. CDR3 in DNA: TGTGCCAGCAGTGTTTACGAGCAGTACTTC. Amino acids: CASSVYEQYF.

This clonotype was seen a handful of times. The chain joins TRBV12-3 or TRBV12-4 to TRBJ2-1; 7 bases map to TRBD2. This CDR3 is 17 amino acids long. V trimming: 1 base; J trimming: 7 bases; junction bases outside the gene matches: 13. CDR3 loop: CASSLDRGSYTGNEQFF. As DNA, the CDR3 is TGTGCCAGCAGTTTAGATCGCGGGAGTTACACGGGGAATGAGCAGTTCTTC.

About this clonotype: At one end the junction does not follow the germline gene, possibly because of a read error. This chain links TRBV5-3 with TRBJ2-1, with TRBD2 matching over 11 bases. TRBV5-3 is an open reading frame, and its role is uncertain. The CDR3 has 18 amino acids. CDR3 bases: TGTGCCAGCAGCTTCTTCTGGCGGGGGACTAGCGGAGCGGGTGAGCAGTTCTTC. This sequence encodes CASSFFWRGTSGAGEQFF.

This clonotype was found a few times. This chain links TRBV2 with TRBJ2-2, with D possibly TRBD1 on 6 matching bases. This CDR3 is 22 amino acids long. Germline assignment: CDR1 SNHLY and CDR2 FYNNEI. Trimming took off 2 bases at V and 0 bases at J, with 28 bases between the two ends. CDR3 coding DNA: TGTGCCAGCAGTGAACCAGTCGGGTTGGACAGCTCCTCGATATCGAACACCGGGGAGCTGTTTTTT. Translating it yields CASSEPVGLDSSSISNTGELFF.

V usage is TRBV4-2 and J usage is TRBJ2-7; D is tentatively TRBD1 or TRBD2 (6 bases each). Per germline, CDR1 LGHNA and CDR2 YNFKEQ. V dropped 3 bases and J dropped 5 bases, with 20 bases sitting between them. The CDR3 runs 16 residues. CDR3 sequence: CASSQGPPGGGDEQYF. The CDR3 nucleotides are TGTGCCAGCAGCCAGGGACCGCCCGGGGGCGGAGACGAGCAGTACTTC.

This clonotype has ten or more counts. V usage is TRBV24-1 and J usage is TRBJ2-3; tentative D call: TRBD1 (6 bases). The CDR3 is made up of 19 amino acids. Germline V gene lookup returns CDR1 KGHDR and CDR2 SFDVKD. The V end lost 4 bases, the J end lost 2 bases, and 24 bases lay between the germline ends. DNA for the CDR3: TGTGCCACCAGTGACGTTACCGGGACATTGCCGCAGCACACAGATACGCAGTATTTT. Its protein is CATSDVTGTLPQHTDTQYF.

This clonotype was recorded at least ten times. V and J are TRBV12-3 or TRBV12-4 and TRBJ1-2; 7 bases agree with TRBD1. The CDR3 spans 13 residues. With V trimmed by 6 bases and J by 4 bases, 5 bases remained unmatched. Written as DNA, the CDR3 is TGTGCCAGCAGCAGGGGGTATACCTATGGCTACACCTTC. Its translation: CASSRGYTYGYTF.

This clonotype was observed a handful of times. The V call is TRBV28, the J call TRBJ2-3; the D gene is possibly TRBD2 (5 bases). Germline assignment: CDR1 MDHEN and CDR2 SYDVKM. V shed 3 bases and J shed 3 bases, with 10 bases lying between them. The CDR3 spans 14 residues. The CDR3 nucleotides are TGTGCCAGCAGTTTGATTAGCGTAACAGATACGCAGTATTTT. Translation gives CASSLISVTDTQYF. Filled out from reference TRBV28 and TRBJ2-3, the complete variable domain reads DVKVTQSSRYLVKRTGEKVFLECVQDMDHENMFWYRQDPGLGLRLIYFSYDVKMKEKGDIPEGYSVSREKKERFSLILESASTNQTSMYLCASSLISVTDTQYFGPGTRLTVL.

This clonotype was counted a few times. The CDR3 sequence is CASSIGLTGELFF. The CDR3 region has the DNA TGTGCCAGTAGTATAGGGTTAACCGGGGAGCTGTTTTTT. The chain employs TRBV19 and TRBJ2-2; D gene unclear. The V gene lost 1 base and the J gene lost 5 bases, with 5 bases spanning the gap. Germline CDR1 reads LNHDA; CDR2 reads SQIVND (reference sequence). CDR3 length equals 13 residues.

Regarding this clonotype: A read error is possible here, since a much larger clone lies one base away. The chain joins TRBV9 to TRBJ2-2, with D possibly being TRBD1 or TRBD2 (5 bases each). Between the trimmed V and J ends, which lost 3 bases and 4 bases, there was a span of 13 bases. The germline V gene encodes CDR1 SGDLS and CDR2 YYNGEE. This CDR3 comprises 15 residues. The CDR3 loop reads CASSEWDESTGELFF. The CDR3 coding sequence is TGTGCCAGCAGCGAGTGGGACGAAAGCACCGGGGAGCTGTTTTTT. Looking up the rest from reference TRBV9 and TRBJ2-2 gives the full variable domain: DSGVTQTPKHLITATGQRVTLRCSPRSGDLSVYWYQQSLDQGLQFLIQYYNGEERAKGNILERFSAQQFPDLHSELNLSSLELGDSALYFCASSEWDESTGELFFGEGSRLTVL.

This clonotype was observed many times. The chain links TRBV6-7 to TRBJ2-4; 7 bases agree with TRBD2. TRBV6-7 is labeled an ORF, and its function is uncertain. The V segment lost 9 bases and the J segment 2 bases; nucleotides outside the gene matches: 7. The CDR3 sequence is 14 residues long. Here the CDR3 reads CASRGGSSKNIQYF. The CDR3 DNA follows: TGTGCCAGTCGGGGCGGGAGCTCCAAAAACATTCAGTACTTC.

This clonotype was seen many times. As DNA, the CDR3 is TGTGCCAGCCGGGGAGATACGCAGTATTTT. It is translated as CASRGDTQYF. This rearrangement joins TRBV6-6 to TRBJ2-3; D might be TRBD2 (5 bases). With 8 bases removed from V and 5 bases from J, the gap between germline ends came to 5 bases. CDR1 and CDR2 (germline): MNHNY, SVGAGI (reference sequence). CDR3 length equals 10 residues.

This rearrangement joins TRBV12-3 or TRBV12-4 to TRBJ2-7, with a weak D call TRBD1 (6 bases). The CDR3 loop spans 15 amino acids. With 6 bases removed from V and 1 base from J, the gap between germline ends came to 16 bases. The CDR3 here is CASSTGFLGSYEQYF. CDR3 coding DNA: TGTGCCAGCAGCACAGGGTTTCTGGGTTCCTACGAGCAGTACTTC.